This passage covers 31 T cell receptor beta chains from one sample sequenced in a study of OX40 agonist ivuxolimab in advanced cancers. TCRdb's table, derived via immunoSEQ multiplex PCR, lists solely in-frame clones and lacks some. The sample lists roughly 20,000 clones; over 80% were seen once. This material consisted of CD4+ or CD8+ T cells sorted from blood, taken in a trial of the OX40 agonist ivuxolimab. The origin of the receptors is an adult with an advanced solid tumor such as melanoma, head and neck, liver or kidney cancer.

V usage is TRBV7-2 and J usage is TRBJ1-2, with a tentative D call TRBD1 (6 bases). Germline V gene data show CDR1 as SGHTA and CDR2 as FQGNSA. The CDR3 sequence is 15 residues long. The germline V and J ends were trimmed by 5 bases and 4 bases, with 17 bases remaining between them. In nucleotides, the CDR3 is TGTGCCAGCAGCCCACTATACAGGGCTAGCTATGGCTACACCTTC. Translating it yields CASSPLYRASYGYTF.

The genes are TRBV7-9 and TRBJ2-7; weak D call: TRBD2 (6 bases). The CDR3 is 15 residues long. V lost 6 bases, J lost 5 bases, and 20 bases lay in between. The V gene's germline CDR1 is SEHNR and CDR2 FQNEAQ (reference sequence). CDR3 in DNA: TGTGCCAGCAGTTATGGGGGGATTGGAAGCCACGAGCAGTACTTC. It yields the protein CASSYGGIGSHEQYF.

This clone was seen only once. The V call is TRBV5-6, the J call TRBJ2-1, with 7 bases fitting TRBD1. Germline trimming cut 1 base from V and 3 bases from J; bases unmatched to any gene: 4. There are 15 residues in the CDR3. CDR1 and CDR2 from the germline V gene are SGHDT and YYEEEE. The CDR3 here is CASSLIQGSYNEQFF. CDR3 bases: TGTGCCAGCAGCTTGATACAGGGGAGCTACAATGAGCAGTTCTTC. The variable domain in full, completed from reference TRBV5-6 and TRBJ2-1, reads DAGVTQSPTHLIKTRGQQVTLRCSPKSGHDTVSWYQQALGQGPQFIFQYYEEEERQRGNFPDRFSGHQFPNYSSELNVNALLLGDSALYLCASSLIQGSYNEQFFGPGTRLTVL.

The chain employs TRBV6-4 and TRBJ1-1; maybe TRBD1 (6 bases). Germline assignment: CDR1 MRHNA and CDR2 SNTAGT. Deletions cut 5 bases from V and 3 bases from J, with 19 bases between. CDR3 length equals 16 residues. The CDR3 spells CASSPGGDTWHTEAFF. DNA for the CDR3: TGTGCCAGCAGTCCCGGTGGGGACACTTGGCACACTGAAGCTTTCTTT.

In DNA form, the CDR3 reads TGTGCCAGCAGCCTGTACCAAGAGACCCAGTACTTC. Translation gives CASSLYQETQYF. The chain carries TRBV7-6 and TRBJ2-5; D not certain. The CDR3 is made up of 12 amino acids. Looked up from germline, CDR1 is SGHVS and CDR2 is FNYEAQ. The V gene lost 5 bases and the J gene lost 0 bases, with 4 bases spanning the gap.

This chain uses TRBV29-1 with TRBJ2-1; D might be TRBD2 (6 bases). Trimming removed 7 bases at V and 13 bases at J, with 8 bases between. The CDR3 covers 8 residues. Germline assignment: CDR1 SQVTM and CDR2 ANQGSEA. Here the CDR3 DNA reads TGCAGCGCCGGGAGCCAGTTCTTC. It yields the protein CSAGSQFF.

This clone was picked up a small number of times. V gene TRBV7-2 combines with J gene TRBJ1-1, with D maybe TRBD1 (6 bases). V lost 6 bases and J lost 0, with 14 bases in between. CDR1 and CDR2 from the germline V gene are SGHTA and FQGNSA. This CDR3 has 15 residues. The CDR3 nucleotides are TGTGCCAGCAGAGATTCGGGACAAATGAACACTGAAGCTTTCTTT. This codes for CASRDSGQMNTEAFF.

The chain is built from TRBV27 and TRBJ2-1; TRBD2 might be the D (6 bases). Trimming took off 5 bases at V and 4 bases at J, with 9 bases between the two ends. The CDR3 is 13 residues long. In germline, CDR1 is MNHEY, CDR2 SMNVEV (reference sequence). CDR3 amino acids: CASSDGRYNEQFF. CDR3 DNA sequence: TGTGCCAGCAGTGACGGGAGATACAATGAGCAGTTCTTC.

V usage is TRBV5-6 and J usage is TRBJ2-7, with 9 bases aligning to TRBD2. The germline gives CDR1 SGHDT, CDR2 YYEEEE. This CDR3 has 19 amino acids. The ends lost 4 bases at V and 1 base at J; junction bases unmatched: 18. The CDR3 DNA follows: TGTGCCAGCAGCATCTCCGGGACTAGCAGTAGCTTATGGTCCTACGAGCAGTACTTC. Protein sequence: CASSISGTSSSLWSYEQYF.

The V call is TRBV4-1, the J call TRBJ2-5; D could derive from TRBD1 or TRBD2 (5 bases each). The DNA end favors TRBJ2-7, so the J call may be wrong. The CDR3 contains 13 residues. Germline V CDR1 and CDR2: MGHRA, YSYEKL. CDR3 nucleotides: TGCGCCAGCAGCCATCCGGGACCTTACGAGCAGTACTTC. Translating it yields CASSHPGPYEQYF.

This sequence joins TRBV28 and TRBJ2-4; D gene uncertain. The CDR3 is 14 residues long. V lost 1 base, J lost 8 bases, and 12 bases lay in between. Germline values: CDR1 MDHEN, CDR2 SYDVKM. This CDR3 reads CASSLLPTRDIQYF. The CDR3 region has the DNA TGTGCCAGCAGTTTATTGCCTACTCGGGACATTCAGTACTTC.

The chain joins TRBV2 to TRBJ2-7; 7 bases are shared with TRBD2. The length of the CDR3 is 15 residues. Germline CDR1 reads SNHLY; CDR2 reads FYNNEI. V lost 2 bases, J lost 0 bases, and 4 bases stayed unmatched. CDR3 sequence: CASSETGGGSYEQYF. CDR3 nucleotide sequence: TGTGCCAGCAGTGAAACGGGAGGAGGCTCCTACGAGCAGTACTTC.

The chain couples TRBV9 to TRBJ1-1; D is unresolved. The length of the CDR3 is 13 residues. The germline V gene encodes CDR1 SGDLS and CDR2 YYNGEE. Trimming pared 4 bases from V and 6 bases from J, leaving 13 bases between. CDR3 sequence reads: CASSSLSAPEAFF. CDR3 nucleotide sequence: TGTGCCAGCAGCTCCCTGTCGGCTCCTGAAGCTTTCTTT. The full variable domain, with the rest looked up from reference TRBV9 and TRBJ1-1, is DSGVTQTPKHLITATGQRVTLRCSPRSGDLSVYWYQQSLDQGLQFLIQYYNGEERAKGNILERFSAQQFPDLHSELNLSSLELGDSALYFCASSSLSAPEAFFGQGTRLTVV.

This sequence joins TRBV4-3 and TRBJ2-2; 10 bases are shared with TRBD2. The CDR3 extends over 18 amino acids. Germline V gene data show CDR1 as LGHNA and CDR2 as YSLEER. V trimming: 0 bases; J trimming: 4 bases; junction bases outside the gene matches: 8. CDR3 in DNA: TGCGCCAGCAGCCAAGAGGAGCTAGCGGGAGTGGGCACCGGGGAGCTGTTTTTT. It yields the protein CASSQEELAGVGTGELFF.

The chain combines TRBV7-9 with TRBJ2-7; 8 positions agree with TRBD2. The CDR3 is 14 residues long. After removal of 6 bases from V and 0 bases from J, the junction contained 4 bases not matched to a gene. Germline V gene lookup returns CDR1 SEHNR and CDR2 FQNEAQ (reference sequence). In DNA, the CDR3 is TGTGCCAGCAGAGACACTAGCGGCTCCTACGAGCAGTACTTC. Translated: CASRDTSGSYEQYF.

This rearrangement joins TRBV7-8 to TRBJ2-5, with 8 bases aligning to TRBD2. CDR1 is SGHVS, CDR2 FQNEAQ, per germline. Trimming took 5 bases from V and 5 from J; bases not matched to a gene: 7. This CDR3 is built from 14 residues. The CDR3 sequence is CASSPLAGLETQYF. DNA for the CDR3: TGTGCCAGCAGCCCCTTAGCGGGATTGGAGACCCAGTACTTC.

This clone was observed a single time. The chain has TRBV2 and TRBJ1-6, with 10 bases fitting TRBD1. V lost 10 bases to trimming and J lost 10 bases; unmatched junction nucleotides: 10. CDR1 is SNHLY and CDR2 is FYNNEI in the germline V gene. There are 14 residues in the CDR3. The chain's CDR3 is CATSEDRGSSPLHF. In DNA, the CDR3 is TGTGCCACCTCCGAGGACAGGGGGTCATCACCCCTCCACTTT.

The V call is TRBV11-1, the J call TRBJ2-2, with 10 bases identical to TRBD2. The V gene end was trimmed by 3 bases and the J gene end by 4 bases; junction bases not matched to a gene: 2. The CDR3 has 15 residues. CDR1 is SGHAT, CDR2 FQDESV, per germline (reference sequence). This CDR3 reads CASSFWTSGTGELFF. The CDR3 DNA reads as TGTGCCAGCAGCTTCTGGACTAGCGGCACCGGGGAGCTGTTTTTT.

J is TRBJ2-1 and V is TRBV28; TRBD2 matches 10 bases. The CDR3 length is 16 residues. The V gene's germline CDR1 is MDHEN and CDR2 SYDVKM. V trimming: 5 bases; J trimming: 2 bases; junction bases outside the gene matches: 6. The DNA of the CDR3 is TGTGCCAGCAGTAAGGCTAGCGGGAGCGCCTACAATGAGCAGTTCTTC. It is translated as CASSKASGSAYNEQFF.

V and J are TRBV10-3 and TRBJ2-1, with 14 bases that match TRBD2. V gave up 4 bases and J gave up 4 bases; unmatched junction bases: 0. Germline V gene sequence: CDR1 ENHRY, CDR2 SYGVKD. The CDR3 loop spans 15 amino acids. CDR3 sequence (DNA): TGTGCCATCAGTGGGACTAGCGGGAGGTACAATGAGCAGTTCTTC. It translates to CAISGTSGRYNEQFF.

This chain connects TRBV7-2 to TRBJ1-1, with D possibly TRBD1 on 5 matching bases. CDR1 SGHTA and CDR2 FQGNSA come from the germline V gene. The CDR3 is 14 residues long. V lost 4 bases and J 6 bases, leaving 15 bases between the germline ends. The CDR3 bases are TGTGCCAGCAGCTCCTTTGGGGGGTTCGCTGAAGCTTTCTTT. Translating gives CASSSFGGFAEAFF. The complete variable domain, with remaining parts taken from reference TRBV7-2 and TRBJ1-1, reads GAGVSQSPSNKVTEKGKDVELRCDPISGHTALYWYRQSLGQGLEFLIYFQGNSAPDKSGLPSDRFSAERTGGSVSTLTIQRTQQEDSAVYLCASSSFGGFAEAFFGQGTRLTVV.

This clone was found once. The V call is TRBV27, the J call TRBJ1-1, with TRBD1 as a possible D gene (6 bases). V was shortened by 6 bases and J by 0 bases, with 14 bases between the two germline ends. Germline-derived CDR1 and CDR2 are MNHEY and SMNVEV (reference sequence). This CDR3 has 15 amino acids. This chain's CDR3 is CASSPGTNMNTEAFF. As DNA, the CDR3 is TGTGCCAGCAGCCCCGGGACAAATATGAACACTGAAGCTTTCTTT.

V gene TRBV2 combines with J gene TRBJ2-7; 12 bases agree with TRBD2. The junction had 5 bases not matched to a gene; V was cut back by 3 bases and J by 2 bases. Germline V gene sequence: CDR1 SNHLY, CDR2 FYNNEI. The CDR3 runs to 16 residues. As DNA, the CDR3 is TGTGCCAGCAGTGATACTAGCGGGAGGAAGGCCTACGAGCAGTACTTC. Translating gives CASSDTSGRKAYEQYF.

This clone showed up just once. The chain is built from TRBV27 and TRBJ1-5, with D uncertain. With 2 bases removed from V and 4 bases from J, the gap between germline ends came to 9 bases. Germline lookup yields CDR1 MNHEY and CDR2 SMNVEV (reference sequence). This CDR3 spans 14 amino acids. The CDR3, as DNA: TGTGCCAGCAGTTTAACGGGCACTAATCAGCCCCAGCATTTT. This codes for CASSLTGTNQPQHF.

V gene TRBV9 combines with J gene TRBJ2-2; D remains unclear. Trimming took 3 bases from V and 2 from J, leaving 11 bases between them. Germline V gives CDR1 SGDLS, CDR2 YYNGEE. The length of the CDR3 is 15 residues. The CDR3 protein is CASSDRVSNTGELFF. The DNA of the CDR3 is TGTGCCAGCAGCGACCGGGTTTCCAACACCGGGGAGCTGTTTTTT.

The CDR3 is CASSFGTNTEAFF. DNA of the CDR3: TGTGCCAGCAGTTTCGGGACGAACACTGAAGCTTTCTTT. The gene calls are TRBV27 and TRBJ1-1; possibly TRBD1 for D (5 bases). CDR1 and CDR2 (germline): MNHEY, SMNVEV (reference sequence). V lost 3 bases and J 1 base, leaving 6 bases between the germline ends. The CDR3 is 13 amino acids.

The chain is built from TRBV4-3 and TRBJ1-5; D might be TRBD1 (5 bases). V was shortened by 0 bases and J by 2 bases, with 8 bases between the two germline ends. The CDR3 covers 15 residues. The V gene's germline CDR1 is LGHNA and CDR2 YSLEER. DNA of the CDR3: TGCGCCAGCAGCCAAGATTGGGGGGGCAATCAGCCCCAGCATTTT. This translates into CASSQDWGGNQPQHF.

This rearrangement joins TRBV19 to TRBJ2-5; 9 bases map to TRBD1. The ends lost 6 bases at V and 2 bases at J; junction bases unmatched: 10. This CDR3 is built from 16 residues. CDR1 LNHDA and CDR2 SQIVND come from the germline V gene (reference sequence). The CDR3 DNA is TGTGCCAGTAGCCTGACAGGGGGGCGCGAACAAGAGACCCAGTACTTC. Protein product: CASSLTGGREQETQYF.

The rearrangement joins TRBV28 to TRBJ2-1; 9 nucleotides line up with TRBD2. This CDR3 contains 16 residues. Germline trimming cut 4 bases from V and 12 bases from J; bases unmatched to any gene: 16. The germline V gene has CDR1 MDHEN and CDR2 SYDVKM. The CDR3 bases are TGTGCCAGCAGTTCCCCCGACGGGGCGGGAGGGCCAGGGCAGTTCTTC. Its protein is CASSSPDGAGGPGQFF.

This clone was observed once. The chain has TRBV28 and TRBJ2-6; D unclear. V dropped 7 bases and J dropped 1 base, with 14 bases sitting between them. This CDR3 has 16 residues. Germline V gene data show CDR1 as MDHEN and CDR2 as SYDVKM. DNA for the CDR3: TGTGCCAGCACGGCGGCTGATGAGTCTGGGGCCAACGTCCTGACTTTC. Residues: CASTAADESGANVLTF.

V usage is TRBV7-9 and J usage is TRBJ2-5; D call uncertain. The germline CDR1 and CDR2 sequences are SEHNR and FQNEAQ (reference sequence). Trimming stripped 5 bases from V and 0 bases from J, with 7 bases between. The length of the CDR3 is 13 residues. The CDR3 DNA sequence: TGTGCCAGCAGCCAGTCCAACCAAGAGACCCAGTACTTC. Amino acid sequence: CASSQSNQETQYF.